This TCR beta chain was sequenced during a study of shared clonotypes between healthy human individuals. Turning to the study itself: Each donor's CD4 naive and CD4 memory cells filled three plates apiece, CD8 naive two, and CD8 memory one.

Germline V lookup: CDR1 SGHTA, CDR2 FQGNSA. V trimming: 4 bases; J trimming: 9 bases; junction bases outside the gene matches: 6. CDR3 length: 15 residues. Overall study results and limits: Some naive CD4 clonotypes, 5% to 5.5%, turned up in common across a few donors.

Points on this clone: Its antigen is currently unknown.

The study separated CD4+ cells into CD45RA+ naive and CD45RA-negative memory subsets. The protocol was immunoSEQ multiplex PCR, while the TCRdb copy is restricted to in-frame clones and leaves out a portion. The data hold a few million clones, with around nine tenths observed a single time. Sequenced material: naive CD4+ T cells sorted from blood. Stated subset: CD45RA+ positively selected. The chain has TRBV7-2 and TRBJ2-1; TRBD2 agrees at 13 bases. The clonotype was recovered from a man younger than 30 in good health. The CDR3 coding sequence is TGTGCCAGCAGCTGGGGACTAGCGGGAAATCGTGAGCAGTTCTTC. Its translation is CASSWGLAGNREQFF.